These 8 T cell receptor beta chains were sequenced from one sample in a study of T cells in Graves' hyperthyroidism and ophthalmopathy. RNA transcripts provided the source from which TCR beta CDR3 regions were amplified. Carried out on the TCR CDR3, a first-round RT-PCR used the HTBI primer set. TCRdb re-called the multiplex PCR reads through MiXCR, storing one row per CDR3 protein. The sample yields some 400,000 distinct CDR3 sequences, around 13% seen once. Source material: blood. All receptors derive from a woman aged 55-69 years with Graves' hyperthyroidism.

This clonotype was picked up a small number of times. The rearrangement uses TRBV30 and TRBJ1-3; tentative D call: TRBD1 (6 bases). This CDR3 region has 14 residues. Germline values: CDR1 GTSNPN, CDR2 SVGIG (reference sequence). Trimming removed 4 bases at V and 0 bases at J, with 10 bases between. CDR3 coding DNA: TGTGCCTGGATCAACAGGGACTCTGGAAACACCATATATTTT. It encodes CAWINRDSGNTIYF.

The rearrangement joins TRBV5-1 to TRBJ2-7; TRBD1 aligns across 8 bases. This CDR3 comprises 16 residues. The V gene end was trimmed by 0 bases and the J gene end by 1 base; junction bases not matched to a gene: 6. Germline CDR1 is SGHRS and CDR2 is YFSETQ. CDR3 protein: CASSLGGTGNSYEQYF. CDR3 in DNA: TGCGCCAGCAGCTTGGGGGGGACAGGTAATTCCTACGAGCAGTACTTC.

The gene calls are TRBV5-1 and TRBJ1-1; possible D gene TRBD1, 6 bases. Germline values: CDR1 SGHRS, CDR2 YFSETQ. V was cut by 3 bases and J by 5 bases, with 17 bases left in between. The CDR3 contains 15 residues. CDR3 bases: TGCGCCAGCAGCTCGGAACAGGGCCGAGGGACTGAAGCTTTCTTT. Translation: CASSSEQGRGTEAFF. The full variable domain, with the rest looked up from reference TRBV5-1 and TRBJ1-1, is KAGVTQTPRYLIKTRGQQVTLSCSPISGHRSVSWYQQTPGQGLQFLFEYFSETQRNKGNFPGRFSGRQFSNSRSEMNVSTLELGDSALYLCASSSEQGRGTEAFFGQGTRLTVV.

In its sample, this clonotype was seen a few times. CDR3 amino acids: CATSRSGGTDTQYF. The CDR3 DNA reads TGTGCCACCAGCAGATCTGGGGGGACAGATACGCAGTATTTT. This chain joins TRBV15 and TRBJ2-3, with D maybe TRBD2 (6 bases). Trimming shortened V by 2 bases and J by 3 bases, and 9 bases separated the two germline ends. CDR3 length: 14 amino acids. CDR1 and CDR2 from the germline V gene are LNHNV and YYDKDF (reference sequence).

This clonotype was counted only a few times. The chain recombines TRBV15 with TRBJ2-1; D perhaps matches TRBD2 (6 bases). The CDR3 sequence is 15 residues long. V lost 0 bases and J lost 6, with 12 bases in between. Per the germline V gene, CDR1 is LNHNV and CDR2 is YYDKDF (reference sequence). This CDR3 is CATSREIGGGNEQFF. CDR3 DNA: TGTGCCACCAGCAGAGAAATCGGGGGAGGCAATGAGCAGTTCTTC.

This clonotype was seen many times. This rearrangement joins TRBV19 to TRBJ2-1; 8 nucleotides line up with TRBD2. The V gene's germline CDR1 is LNHDA and CDR2 SQIVND (reference sequence). The CDR3 extends over 16 amino acids. The junction had 11 bases not matched to a gene; V was cut back by 10 bases and J by 0 bases. CDR3 amino acids: CATNRPGTSSYNEQFF. The DNA of the CDR3 is TGTGCCACCAACCGGCCCGGGACTAGCTCCTACAATGAGCAGTTCTTC.

There are many counts of this clonotype. The chain combines TRBV5-1 with TRBJ2-4, with D perhaps given as TRBD1 or TRBD2 (5 bases each). V lost 4 bases and J lost 10, with 21 bases in between. Germline CDR1 reads SGHRS; CDR2 reads YFSETQ. This CDR3 contains 15 residues. This CDR3 is CASSPGIDSIEIQYF. DNA for the CDR3: TGCGCCAGCAGCCCCGGGATAGACAGCATCGAAATTCAGTACTTC.

This clonotype was found many times. The chain combines TRBV20-1 with TRBJ2-1; unclear D gene. Germline V gives CDR1 DFQATT, CDR2 SNEGSKA (reference sequence). Deletions cut 2 bases from V and 9 bases from J, with 8 bases between. CDR3 size: 11 residues. This chain's CDR3 is CSARSIPEQFF. The CDR3 nucleotides read TGCAGTGCTAGAAGTATTCCTGAGCAGTTCTTC.